This T cell receptor (beta chain) was observed in a study of blood T cell repertoires in COVID-19. Study background: In each case, the material was cDNA or gDNA derived from T cells, B-cell-depleted T cells, or PBMCs.

Under the authors' procedure: Estimation of nucleated cell counts relied on the amplification of reference gene primers. Using immunoSEQ multiplex PCR, the repertoire was profiled, and TCRdb retains in-frame clones only, with some absent. Clone size and the V and J calls come from that table; the DNA yielded D and trimming. The sample lists approximately 170,000 clones; about 83% were seen once. In terms of age and location, participants ranged from roughly 18 to 90 years and lived in roughly 22 US areas. The sample holds a few counts of this clone. Trimming took 6 bases from V and 2 from J; bases not matched to a gene: 0. The CDR3 totals 13 residues.

V gene TRBV12-3 or TRBV12-4 combines with J gene TRBJ2-1, with TRBD1 matching 8 bases. The source of this sequence is a woman between 45 and 65 years old in a cohort exposed to, infected with or recovered from COVID-19 (not recorded which). The sequenced sample consisted of PBMCs or T cells enriched from blood (not recorded which). The DNA for the CDR3 is TGTGCCAGCAGGGGACAGGCCTACAATGAGCAGTTCTTC. It yields the protein CASRGQAYNEQFF.